The clone carrying this T cell receptor (beta chain) was seen only once. The source of the sample is a study of technical replicates of blood from a handful of donors. The CDR3 sequence is 19 residues long. The junction had 23 bases not matched to a gene; V was cut back by 5 bases and J by 6 bases. In germline, CDR1 is PRHDT, CDR2 FYEKMQ (reference sequence). Some clones are missing from TCRdb's copy, which holds only in-frame ones; the method was immunoSEQ multiplex PCR. The data contain under 90,000 clones, approximately 94% of them singletons. Sequenced input: T cells isolated from PBMCs. The chain has TRBV13 and TRBJ2-3, with 7 bases that match TRBD2. The TCR comes from a human donor in good health. CDR3 DNA sequence: TGTGCCAGCAGCGAGTCAAGCGGGACCCCGTTAACGCGCCCTGATACGCAGTATTTT. Its protein is CASSESSGTPLTRPDTQYF.